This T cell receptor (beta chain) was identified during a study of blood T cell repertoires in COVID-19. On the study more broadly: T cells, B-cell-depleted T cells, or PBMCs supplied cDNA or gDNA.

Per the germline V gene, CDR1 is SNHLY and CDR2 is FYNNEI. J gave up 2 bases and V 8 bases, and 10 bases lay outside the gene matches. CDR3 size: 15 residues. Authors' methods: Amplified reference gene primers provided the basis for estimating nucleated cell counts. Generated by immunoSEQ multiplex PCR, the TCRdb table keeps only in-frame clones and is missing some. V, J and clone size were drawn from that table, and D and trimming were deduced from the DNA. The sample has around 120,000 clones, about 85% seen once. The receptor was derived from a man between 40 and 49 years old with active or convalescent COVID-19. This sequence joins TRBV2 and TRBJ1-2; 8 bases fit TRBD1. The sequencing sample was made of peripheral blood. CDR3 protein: CASRERTGTNYGYTF. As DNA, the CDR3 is TGTGCCAGCCGAGAAAGGACAGGGACCAACTATGGCTACACCTTC. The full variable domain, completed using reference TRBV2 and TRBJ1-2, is EPEVTQTPSHQVTQMGQEVILRCVPISNHLYFYWYRQILGQKVEFLVSFYNNEISEKSEIFDDQFSVERPDGSNFTLKIRSTKLEDSAMYFCASRERTGTNYGYTFGSGTRLTVV.